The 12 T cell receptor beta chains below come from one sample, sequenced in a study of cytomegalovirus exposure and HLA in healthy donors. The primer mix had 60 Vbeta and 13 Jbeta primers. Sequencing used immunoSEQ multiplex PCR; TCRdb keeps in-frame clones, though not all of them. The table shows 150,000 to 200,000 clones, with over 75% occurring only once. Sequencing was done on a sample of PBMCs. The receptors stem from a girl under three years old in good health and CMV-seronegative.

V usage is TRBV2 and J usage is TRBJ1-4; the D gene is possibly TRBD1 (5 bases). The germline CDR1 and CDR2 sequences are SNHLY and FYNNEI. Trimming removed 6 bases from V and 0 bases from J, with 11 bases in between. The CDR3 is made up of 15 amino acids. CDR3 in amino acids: CASRGDFTTNEKLFF. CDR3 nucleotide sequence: TGTGCCAGCAGGGGGGACTTTACAACTAATGAAAAACTGTTTTTT. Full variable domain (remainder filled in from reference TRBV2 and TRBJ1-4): EPEVTQTPSHQVTQMGQEVILRCVPISNHLYFYWYRQILGQKVEFLVSFYNNEISEKSEIFDDQFSVERPDGSNFTLKIRSTKLEDSAMYFCASRGDFTTNEKLFFGSGTQLSVL.

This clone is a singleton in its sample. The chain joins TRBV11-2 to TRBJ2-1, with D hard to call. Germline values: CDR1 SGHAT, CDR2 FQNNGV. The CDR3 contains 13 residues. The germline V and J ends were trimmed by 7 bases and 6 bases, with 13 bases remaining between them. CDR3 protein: CASNEVPANEQFF. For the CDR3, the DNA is TGTGCCAGCAACGAGGTACCCGCCAATGAGCAGTTCTTC. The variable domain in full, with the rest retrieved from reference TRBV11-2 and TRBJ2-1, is EAGVAQSPRYKIIEKRQSVAFWCNPISGHATLYWYQQILGQGPKLLIQFQNNGVVDDSQLPKDRFSAERLKGVDSTLKIQPAKLEDSAVYLCASNEVPANEQFFGPGTRLTVL.

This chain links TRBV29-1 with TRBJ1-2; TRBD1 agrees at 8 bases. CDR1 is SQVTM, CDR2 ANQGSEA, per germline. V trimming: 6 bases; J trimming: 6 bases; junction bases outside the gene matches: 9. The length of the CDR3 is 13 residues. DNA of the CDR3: TGCAGCGTGAAAGGACAGGGTCGGGATGGCTACACCTTC. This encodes CSVKGQGRDGYTF.

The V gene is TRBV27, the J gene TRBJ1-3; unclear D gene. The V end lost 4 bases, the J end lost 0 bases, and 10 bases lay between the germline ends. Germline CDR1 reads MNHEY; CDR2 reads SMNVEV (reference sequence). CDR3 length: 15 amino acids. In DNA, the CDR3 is TGTGCCAGCAGTTCACTCGGGGACTCTGGAAACACCATATATTTT. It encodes CASSSLGDSGNTIYF.

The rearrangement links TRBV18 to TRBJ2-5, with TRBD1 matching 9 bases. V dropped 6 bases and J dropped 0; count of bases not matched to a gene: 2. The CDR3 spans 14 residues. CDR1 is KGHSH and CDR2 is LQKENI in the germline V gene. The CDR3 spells CASSGTGYQETQYF. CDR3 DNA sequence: TGTGCCAGCTCCGGGACAGGGTACCAAGAGACCCAGTACTTC. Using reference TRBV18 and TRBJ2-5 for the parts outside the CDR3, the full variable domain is NAGVMQNPRHLVRRRGQEARLRCSPMKGHSHVYWYRQLPEEGLKFMVYLQKENIIDESGMPKERFSAEFPKEGPSILRIQQVVRGDSAAYFCASSGTGYQETQYFGPGTRLLVL.

CDR3 nucleotide sequence: TGCGCCAGCAGCTTGGTGAGGTCTAGCGGAGGGGGAGTTGAAGGCACAGATACGCAGTATTTT. Translated: CASSLVRSSGGGVEGTDTQYF. V is TRBV5-1 and J is TRBJ2-3; D might be TRBD2 (7 bases). The CDR3 has 21 residues. Deletions cut 0 bases from V and 1 base from J, with 27 bases between. Germline CDR1 SGHRS, CDR2 YFSETQ.

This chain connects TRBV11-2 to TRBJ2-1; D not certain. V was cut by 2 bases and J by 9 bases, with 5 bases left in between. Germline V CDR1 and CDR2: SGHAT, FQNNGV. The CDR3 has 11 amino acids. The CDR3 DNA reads TGTGCCAGCAGCTTAAGCGCTGAGCAGTTCTTC. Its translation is CASSLSAEQFF. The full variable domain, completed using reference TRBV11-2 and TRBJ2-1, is EAGVAQSPRYKIIEKRQSVAFWCNPISGHATLYWYQQILGQGPKLLIQFQNNGVVDDSQLPKDRFSAERLKGVDSTLKIQPAKLEDSAVYLCASSLSAEQFFGPGTRLTVL.

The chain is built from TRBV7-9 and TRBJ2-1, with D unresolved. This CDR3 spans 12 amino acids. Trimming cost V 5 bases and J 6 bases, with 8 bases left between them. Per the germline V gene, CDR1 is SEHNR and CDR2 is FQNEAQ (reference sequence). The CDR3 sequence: CASSGTRNEQFF. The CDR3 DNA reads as TGTGCCAGCAGCGGTACTCGCAATGAGCAGTTCTTC. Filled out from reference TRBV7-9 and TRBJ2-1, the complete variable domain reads DTGVSQNPRHKITKRGQNVTFRCDPISEHNRLYWYRQTLGQGPEFLTYFQNEAQLEKSRLLSDRFSAERPKGSFSTLEIQRTEQGDSAMYLCASSGTRNEQFFGPGTRLTVL.

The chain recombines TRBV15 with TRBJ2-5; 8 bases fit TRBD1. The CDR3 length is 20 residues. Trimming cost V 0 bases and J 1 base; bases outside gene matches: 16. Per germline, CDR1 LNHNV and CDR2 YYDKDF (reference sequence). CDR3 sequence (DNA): TGTGCCACCAGCAGAGAACAGACATATTCACTCCAGGGGGCCCAAGAGACCCAGTACTTC. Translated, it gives CATSREQTYSLQGAQETQYF.

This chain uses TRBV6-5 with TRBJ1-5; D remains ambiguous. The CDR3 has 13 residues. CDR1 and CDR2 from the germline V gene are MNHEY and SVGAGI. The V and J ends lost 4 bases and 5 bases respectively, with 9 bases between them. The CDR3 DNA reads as TGTGCCAGCAGTTCCTGGAGAGATCAGCCCCAGCATTTT. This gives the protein CASSSWRDQPQHF.

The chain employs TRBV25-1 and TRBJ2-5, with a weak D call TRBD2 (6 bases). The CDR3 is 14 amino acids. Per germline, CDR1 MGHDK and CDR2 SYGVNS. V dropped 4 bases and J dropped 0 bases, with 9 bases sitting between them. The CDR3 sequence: CASSGRDYQETQYF. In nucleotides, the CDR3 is TGTGCCAGCAGTGGCCGGGACTACCAAGAGACCCAGTACTTC.

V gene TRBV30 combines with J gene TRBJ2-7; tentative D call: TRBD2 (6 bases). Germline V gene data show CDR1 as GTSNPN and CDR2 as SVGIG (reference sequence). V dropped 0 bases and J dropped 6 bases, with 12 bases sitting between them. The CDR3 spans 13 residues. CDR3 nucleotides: TGTGCCTGGAGTGTCGTGGGGAGGAGCGAGCAGTACTTC. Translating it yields CAWSVVGRSEQYF.